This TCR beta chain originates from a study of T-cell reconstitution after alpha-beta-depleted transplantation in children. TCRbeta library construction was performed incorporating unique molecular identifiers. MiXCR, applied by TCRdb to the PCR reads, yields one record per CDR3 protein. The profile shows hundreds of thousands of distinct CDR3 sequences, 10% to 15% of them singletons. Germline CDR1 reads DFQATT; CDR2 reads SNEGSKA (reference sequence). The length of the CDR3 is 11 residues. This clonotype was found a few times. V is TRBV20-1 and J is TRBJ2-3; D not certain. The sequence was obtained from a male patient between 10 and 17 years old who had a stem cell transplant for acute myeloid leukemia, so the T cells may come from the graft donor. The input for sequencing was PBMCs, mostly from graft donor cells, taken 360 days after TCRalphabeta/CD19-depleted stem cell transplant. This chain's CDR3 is CTLGSTDTQYF. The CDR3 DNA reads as TGCACCCTGGGGTCCACAGATACGCAGTATTTT.